These T cell receptor beta chains were read from a single sample in a study of T cell responses to AZD1222 COVID-19 vaccine. Profiling relied on immunoSEQ multiplex PCR, and the TCRdb table lists in-frame clones only, not all of them. The sample lists tens of thousands of clones, more than 90% occurring once. This specimen was peripheral blood, taken on day 0 of AZD1222 vaccination. All receptors derive from an adult in good health. Both conserved end residues are part of each CDR3. Fields, in order: CDR3 length, J gene, V gene, CDR3 protein.

13	TRBJ1-2	TRBV27	CASSLQAGYGYTF
15	TRBJ2-7	TRBV5-5	CASSLMGIGGLGQYF
14	TRBJ2-5	TRBV19	CASRGFGGAGTQYF
13	TRBJ1-2	TRBV6-5	CASRDSDFYGYTF
15	TRBJ1-4	TRBV5-4	CASSLSGGGGEKLFF
14	TRBJ2-3	TRBV5-1	CASSLQGITDTQYF
12	TRBJ1-1	TRBV28	CASTVLDTEAFF
16	TRBJ2-5	TRBV27	CASSLSRAGGLETQYF
13	TRBJ2-3	TRBV19	CASMTGYTDTQYF
15	TRBJ1-2	TRBV9	CASSVEPVANYGYTF
15	TRBJ2-7	TRBV3-1/TRBV3-2	CASSQDTTSSYEQYF
18	TRBJ1-4	TRBV7-9	CASSLKPGEFATNEKLFF
15	TRBJ2-5	TRBV7-9	CASSLAMVPEETQYF
17	TRBJ1-4	TRBV3-1/TRBV3-2	CASSQDKSGRVNEKLFF
14	TRBJ1-5	TRBV2	CASVGQSPLSRQHF
14	TRBJ2-7	TRBV10-3	CAIRESGSSYEQYF
14	TRBJ2-5	TRBV7-2	CASSFGGERETQYF
15	TRBJ2-7	TRBV27	CASSLRGQGVYEQYF
14	TRBJ2-2	TRBV7-2	CASSLLGDSGELFF
14	TRBJ1-2	TRBV7-2	CASSQRGRTYGYTF
15	TRBJ2-2	TRBV4-3	CASSQRPGVTGELFF
17	TRBJ1-1	TRBV25-1	CASSELSPTSGNTEAFF
14	TRBJ1-6	TRBV5-1	CASSLDNSNSPLHF
12	TRBJ1-2	TRBV19	CASSTENYGYTF
15	TRBJ2-7	TRBV7-2	CASSISGGNLYEQYF
17	TRBJ2-3	TRBV4-2	CASSHVPSERSTDTQYF
12	TRBJ1-5	TRBV18	CASSPPGGASHF